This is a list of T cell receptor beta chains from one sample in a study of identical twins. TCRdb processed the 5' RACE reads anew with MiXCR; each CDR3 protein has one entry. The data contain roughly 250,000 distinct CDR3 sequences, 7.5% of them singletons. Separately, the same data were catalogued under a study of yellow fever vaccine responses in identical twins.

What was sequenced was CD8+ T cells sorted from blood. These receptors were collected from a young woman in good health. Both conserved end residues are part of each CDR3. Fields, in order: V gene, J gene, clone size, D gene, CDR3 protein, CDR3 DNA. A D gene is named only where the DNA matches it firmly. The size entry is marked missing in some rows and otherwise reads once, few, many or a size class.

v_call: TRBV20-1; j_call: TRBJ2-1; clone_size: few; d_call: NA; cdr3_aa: CSAVRSSYNEQFF; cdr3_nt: TGCAGTGCTGTACGGAGCTCCTACAATGAGCAGTTCTTC
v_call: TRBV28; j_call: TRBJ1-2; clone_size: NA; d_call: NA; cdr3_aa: CASSSTGRNYGYTF; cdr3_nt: TGTGCCAGCAGTTCCACAGGAAGAAACTATGGCTACACCTTC
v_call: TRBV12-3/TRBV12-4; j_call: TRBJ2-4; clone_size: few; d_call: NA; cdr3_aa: CASRPDWDKNIQYF; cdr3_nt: TGTGCCAGCAGGCCCGACTGGGACAAAAACATTCAGTACTTC
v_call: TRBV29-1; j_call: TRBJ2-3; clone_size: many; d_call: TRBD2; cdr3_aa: CSVETGTSLIYTQYF; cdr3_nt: TGCAGCGTTGAAACCGGGACTAGCTTAATCTATACGCAGTATTTT
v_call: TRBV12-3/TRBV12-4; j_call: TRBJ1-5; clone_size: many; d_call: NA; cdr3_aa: CASSPTGSSNQPQHF; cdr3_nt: TGTGCCAGCAGCCCCACAGGGTCAAGCAATCAGCCCCAGCATTTT
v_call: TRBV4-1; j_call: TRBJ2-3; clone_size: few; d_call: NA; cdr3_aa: CASSQKNSGLVTDTQYF; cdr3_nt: TGCGCCAGCAGCCAAAAAAATTCGGGACTGGTCACAGATACGCAGTATTTT
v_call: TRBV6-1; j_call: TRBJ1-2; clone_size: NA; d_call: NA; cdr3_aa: CASRHKADSYGYTF; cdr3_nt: TGTGCCAGCAGGCACAAGGCAGATTCCTATGGCTACACCTTC
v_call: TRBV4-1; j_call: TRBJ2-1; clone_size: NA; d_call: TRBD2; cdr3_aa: CASSQDLWRPSGNEQFF; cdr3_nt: TGCGCCAGCAGCCAAGATCTTTGGCGTCCTAGCGGCAATGAGCAGTTCTTC
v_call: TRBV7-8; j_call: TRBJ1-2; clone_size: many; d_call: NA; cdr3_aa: CASSPHYTESYGYTF; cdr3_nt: TGTGCCAGCAGCCCCCATTACACAGAGTCCTATGGCTACACCTTC
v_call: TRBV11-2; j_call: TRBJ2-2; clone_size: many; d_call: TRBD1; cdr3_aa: CASSFAQGASTGELFF; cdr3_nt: TGTGCCAGCAGCTTCGCCCAGGGGGCTAGCACCGGGGAGCTGTTTTTT
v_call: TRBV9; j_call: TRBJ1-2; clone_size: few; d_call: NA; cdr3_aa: CASSVDRNSETNYGYTF; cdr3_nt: TGTGCCAGCAGCGTAGATAGAAACAGCGAAACTAACTATGGCTACACCTTC
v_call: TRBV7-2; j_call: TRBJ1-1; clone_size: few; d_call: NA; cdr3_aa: CASSPQGQNTEAFF; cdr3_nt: TGTGCCAGCAGCCCCCAAGGGCAGAACACTGAAGCTTTCTTT
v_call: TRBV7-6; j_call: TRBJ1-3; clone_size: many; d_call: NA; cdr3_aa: CASSLGPGYGNTIYF; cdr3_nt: TGTGCCAGCAGCTTAGGCCCAGGGTACGGAAACACCATATATTTT
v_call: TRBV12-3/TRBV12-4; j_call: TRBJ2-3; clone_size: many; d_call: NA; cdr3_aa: CASSLAGPADTQYF; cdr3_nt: TGTGCCAGCAGCCTGGCTGGCCCGGCAGATACGCAGTATTTT
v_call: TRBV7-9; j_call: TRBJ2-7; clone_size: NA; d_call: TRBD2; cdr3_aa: CASSTYSGIGAYEQYF; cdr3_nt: TGTGCCAGCAGCACCTATAGCGGGATTGGCGCGTACGAGCAGTACTTC
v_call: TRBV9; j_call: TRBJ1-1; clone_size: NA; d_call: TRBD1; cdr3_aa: CASSVRTGNTEAFF; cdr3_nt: TGTGCCAGCAGCGTACGGACAGGGAACACTGAAGCTTTCTTT
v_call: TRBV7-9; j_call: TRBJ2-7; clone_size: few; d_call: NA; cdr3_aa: CASSFEGFYEQYF; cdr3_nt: TGTGCCAGCAGCTTCGAAGGCTTCTACGAGCAGTACTTC
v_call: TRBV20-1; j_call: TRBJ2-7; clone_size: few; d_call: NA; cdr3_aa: CSASPEGLPNYEQYF; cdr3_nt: TGCAGTGCTAGCCCCGAGGGACTCCCCAATTACGAGCAGTACTTC
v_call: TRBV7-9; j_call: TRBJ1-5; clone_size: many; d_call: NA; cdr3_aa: CASSEGLGVGQPQHF; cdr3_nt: TGTGCCAGCAGCGAAGGGTTAGGGGTTGGCCAGCCCCAGCATTTT
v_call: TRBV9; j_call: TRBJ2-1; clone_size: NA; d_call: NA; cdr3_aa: CASSVDSGAPYNEQFF; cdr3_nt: TGTGCCAGCAGCGTAGACTCGGGGGCCCCCTACAATGAGCAGTTCTTC
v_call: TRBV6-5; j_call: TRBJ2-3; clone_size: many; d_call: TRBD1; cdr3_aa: CASSYSTGFSTDTQYF; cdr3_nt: TGTGCCAGCAGTTACTCGACAGGGTTCAGCACAGATACGCAGTATTTT
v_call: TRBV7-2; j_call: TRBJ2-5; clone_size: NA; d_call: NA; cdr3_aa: CASSLPTMGETQYF; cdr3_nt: TGTGCCAGCAGCTTACCGACCATGGGGGAGACCCAGTACTTC
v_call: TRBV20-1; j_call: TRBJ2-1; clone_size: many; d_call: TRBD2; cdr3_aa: CSARALAGGDYNEQFF; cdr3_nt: TGCAGTGCTAGAGCATTAGCGGGGGGGGACTACAATGAGCAGTTCTTC
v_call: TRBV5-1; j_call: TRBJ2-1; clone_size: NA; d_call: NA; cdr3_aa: CASSLGTASADEQFF; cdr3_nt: TGCGCCAGCAGTCTGGGGACGGCTAGCGCGGATGAGCAGTTCTTC
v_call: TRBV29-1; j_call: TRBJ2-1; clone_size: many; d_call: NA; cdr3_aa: CSVWYNSYNEQFF; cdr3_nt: TGCAGCGTTTGGTACAACTCCTACAATGAGCAGTTCTTC
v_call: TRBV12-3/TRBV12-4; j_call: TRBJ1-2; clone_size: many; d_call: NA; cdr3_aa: CASIRLGVSNGYTF; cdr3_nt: TGTGCCAGCATCCGACTGGGGGTGTCGAATGGCTACACCTTC
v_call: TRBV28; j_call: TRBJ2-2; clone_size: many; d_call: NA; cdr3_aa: CASSLLGPTGELFF; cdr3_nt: TGTGCCAGCAGTTTATTGGGTCCCACCGGGGAGCTGTTTTTT
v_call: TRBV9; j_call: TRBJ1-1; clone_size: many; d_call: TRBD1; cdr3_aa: CASSPGQGEAFF; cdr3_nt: TGTGCCAGCAGCCCCGGACAGGGTGAAGCTTTCTTT
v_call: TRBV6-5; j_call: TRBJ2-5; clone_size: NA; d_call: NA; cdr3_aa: CASSYSQGETQYF; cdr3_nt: TGTGCCAGCAGTTACTCTCAGGGAGAGACCCAGTACTTC
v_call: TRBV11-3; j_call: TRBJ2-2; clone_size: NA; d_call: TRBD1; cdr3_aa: CASSSGQGAPAGELFF; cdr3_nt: TGTGCCAGCAGCTCTGGACAGGGGGCGCCGGCCGGGGAGCTGTTTTTT
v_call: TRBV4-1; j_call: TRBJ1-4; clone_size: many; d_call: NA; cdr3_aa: CASSQEQAAATNEKLFF; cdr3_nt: TGCGCCAGCAGCCAAGAACAAGCGGCAGCGACTAATGAAAAACTGTTTTTT
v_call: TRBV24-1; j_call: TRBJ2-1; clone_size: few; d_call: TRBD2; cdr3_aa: CATSETAGGHIDEQFF; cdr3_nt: TGTGCCACCAGTGAGACTGCGGGGGGACACATCGATGAGCAGTTCTTC
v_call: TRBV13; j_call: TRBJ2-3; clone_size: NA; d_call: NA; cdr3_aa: CASSNREVVSDTQYF; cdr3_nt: TGTGCCAGCAGCAACCGTGAGGTGGTGTCAGATACGCAGTATTTT
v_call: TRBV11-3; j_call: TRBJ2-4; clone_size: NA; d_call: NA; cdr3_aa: CASSLAGSRGIIRCRFF; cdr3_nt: TGTGCCAGCAGCTTAGCAGGGAGTAGGGGAATCATACGTTGTCGCTTCTTC
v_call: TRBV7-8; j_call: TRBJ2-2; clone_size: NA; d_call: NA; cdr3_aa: CASSLGRDIRIDTGELFF; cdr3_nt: TGTGCCAGCAGCTTAGGTCGGGACATTCGGATAGACACCGGGGAGCTGTTTTTT
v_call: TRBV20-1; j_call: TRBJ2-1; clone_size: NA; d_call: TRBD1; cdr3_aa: CSARTTGGASNEQFF; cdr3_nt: TGCAGTGCTAGGACTACAGGGGGCGCGTCCAATGAGCAGTTCTTC